This T cell receptor beta chain is from a study of blood T cells in healthy people across ages. Study findings and constraints: A roughly linear age-dependent decrease characterized TCR beta diversity per million T cells.

This CDR3 is built from 17 residues. The germline V gene has CDR1 DFQATT and CDR2 SNEGSKA (reference sequence). J lost 5 bases, V lost 1 base, and 15 bases had no gene match. A word on this clonotype: Its specificity is unknown.

Combining a sample-barcoded 5' primer with a J-beta primer mix, a second PCR ran for about 7 to 12 cycles. MiXCR, run by TCRdb on the 5' RACE reads, gives a single entry per CDR3 protein. This table holds some 1 million distinct CDR3 sequences, more than 40% found once. At least 6.5 million PBMCs were isolated per sample. The clonotype was recovered from an older woman in good health. The chain is built from TRBV20-1 and TRBJ2-3, with TRBD2 matching over 7 bases. Source material: blood. Here the CDR3 DNA reads TGCAGTGCTAGAGCAAGACCGGGACGAGCGGGACGAGATACGCAGTATTTT. Its translation is CSARARPGRAGRDTQYF.